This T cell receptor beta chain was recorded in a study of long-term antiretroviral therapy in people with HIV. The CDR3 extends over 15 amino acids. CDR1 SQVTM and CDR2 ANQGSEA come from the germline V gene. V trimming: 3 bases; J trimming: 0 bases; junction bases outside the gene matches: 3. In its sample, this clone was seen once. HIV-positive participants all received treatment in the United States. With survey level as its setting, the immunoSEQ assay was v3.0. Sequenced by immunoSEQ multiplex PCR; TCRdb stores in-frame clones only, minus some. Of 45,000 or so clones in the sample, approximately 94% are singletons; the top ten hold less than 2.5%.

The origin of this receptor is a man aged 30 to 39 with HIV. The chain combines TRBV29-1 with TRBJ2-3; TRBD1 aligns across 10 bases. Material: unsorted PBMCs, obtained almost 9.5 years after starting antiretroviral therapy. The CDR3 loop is CSVEGDRGSTDTQYF. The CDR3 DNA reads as TGCAGCGTTGAGGGGGACAGGGGTAGCACAGATACGCAGTATTTT.